This TCR beta chain is drawn from a study of T cell repertoires in cytomegalovirus infection. Findings and limits, study-wide: In two of eight donors, the top clonotype was HLA-C-restricted CMV-specific.

This clonotype has more than one count but fewer than ten. Its antigen is currently unknown. A single record per CDR3 protein comes from TCRdb applying MiXCR to the reads. The repertoire holds 200,000 to 300,000 distinct CDR3 sequences, with around 15% as singletons. The specimen was PBMCs. The source is a human donor in good health (CMV status not recorded). Some clones in this sample may be carry-over from other donors' samples.

CDR3 sequence: CASSEPREATEAFF. CDR3 nucleotides: TGCGCCAGCTCTGAGCCTAGGGAAGCCACCGAAGCTTTCTTT. The V gene is TRBV5-1, the J gene TRBJ1-1, with unresolved D. Germline CDR1 SGHRS, CDR2 YFSETQ. Between the trimmed V and J ends, which lost 7 bases and 8 bases, there was a span of 21 bases. The CDR3 runs to 14 residues.